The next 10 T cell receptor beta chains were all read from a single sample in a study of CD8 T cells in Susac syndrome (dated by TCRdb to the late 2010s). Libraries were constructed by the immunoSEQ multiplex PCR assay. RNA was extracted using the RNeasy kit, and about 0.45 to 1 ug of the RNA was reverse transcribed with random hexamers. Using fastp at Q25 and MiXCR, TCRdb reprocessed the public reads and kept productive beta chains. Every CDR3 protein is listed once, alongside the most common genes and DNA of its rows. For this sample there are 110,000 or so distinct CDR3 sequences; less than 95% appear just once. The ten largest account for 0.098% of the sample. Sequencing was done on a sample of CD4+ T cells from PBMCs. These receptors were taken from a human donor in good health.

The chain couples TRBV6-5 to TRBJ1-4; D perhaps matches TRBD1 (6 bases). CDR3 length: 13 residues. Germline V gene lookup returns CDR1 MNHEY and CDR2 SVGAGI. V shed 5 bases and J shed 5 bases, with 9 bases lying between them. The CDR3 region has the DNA TGTGCCAGCAGTCCCAGGGGAAATGAAAAACTGTTTTTT. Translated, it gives CASSPRGNEKLFF.

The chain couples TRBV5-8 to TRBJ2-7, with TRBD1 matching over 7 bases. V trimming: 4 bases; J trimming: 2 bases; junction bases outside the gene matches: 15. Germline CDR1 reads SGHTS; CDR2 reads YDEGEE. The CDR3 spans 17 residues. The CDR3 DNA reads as TGTGCCAGCAGCCCCGGACAGGACTCACTTTTGACCTACGAGCAGTACTTC. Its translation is CASSPGQDSLLTYEQYF.

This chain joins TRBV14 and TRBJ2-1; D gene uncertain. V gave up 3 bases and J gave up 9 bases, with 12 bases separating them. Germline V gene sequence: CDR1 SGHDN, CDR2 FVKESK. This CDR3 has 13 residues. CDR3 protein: CASSQGTVGEQFF. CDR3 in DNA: TGTGCCAGCAGCCAGGGTACGGTGGGTGAGCAGTTCTTC.

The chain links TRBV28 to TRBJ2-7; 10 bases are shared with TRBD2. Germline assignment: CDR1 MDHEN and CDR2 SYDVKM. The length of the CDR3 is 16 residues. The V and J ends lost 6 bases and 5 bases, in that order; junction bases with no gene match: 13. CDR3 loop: CASSHLLAGSFHEQYF. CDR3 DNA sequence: TGTGCCAGCAGCCACCTACTAGCGGGATCATTCCACGAGCAGTACTTC.

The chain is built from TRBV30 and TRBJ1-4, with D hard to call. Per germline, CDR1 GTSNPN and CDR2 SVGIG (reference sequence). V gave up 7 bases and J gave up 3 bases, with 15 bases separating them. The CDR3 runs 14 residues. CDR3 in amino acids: CASRAGRANEKLFF. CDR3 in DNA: TGTGCCTCCCGCGCGGGGAGAGCTAATGAAAAACTGTTTTTT.

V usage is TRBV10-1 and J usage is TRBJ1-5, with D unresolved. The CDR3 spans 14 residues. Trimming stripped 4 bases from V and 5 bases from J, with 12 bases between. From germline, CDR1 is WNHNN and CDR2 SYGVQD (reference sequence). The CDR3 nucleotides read TGCGCCAGCAGTGGAGGTCACCCGGATCAGCCCCAGCATTTT. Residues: CASSGGHPDQPQHF.

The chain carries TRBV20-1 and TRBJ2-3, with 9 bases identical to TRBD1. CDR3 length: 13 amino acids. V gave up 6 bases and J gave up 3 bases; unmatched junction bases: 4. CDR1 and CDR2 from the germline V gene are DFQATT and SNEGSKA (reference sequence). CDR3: CSAEGQGTDTQYF. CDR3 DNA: TGCAGTGCGGAAGGACAGGGGACAGATACGCAGTATTTT.

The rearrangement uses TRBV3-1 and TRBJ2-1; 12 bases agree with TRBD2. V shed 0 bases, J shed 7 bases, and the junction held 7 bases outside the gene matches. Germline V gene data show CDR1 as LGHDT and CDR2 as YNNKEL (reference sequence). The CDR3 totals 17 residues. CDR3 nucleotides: TGTGCCAGCAGCCAAGAAGCGACTAGCGGGAGACGTAATGAGCAGTTCTTC. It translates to CASSQEATSGRRNEQFF.

This CDR3 reads CASRYSPYRRTRSSYEQYF. The CDR3 coding sequence is TGTGCCAGCAGATATTCTCCTTATCGAAGAACAAGGAGCTCCTACGAGCAGTACTTC. The chain uses TRBV6-2 or TRBV6-3 and TRBJ2-7; D gene uncertain. V was clipped by 6 bases and J by 0 bases, with 27 bases between them. CDR3 length equals 19 residues. Germline V gives CDR1 MNHEY, CDR2 SVGEGT.

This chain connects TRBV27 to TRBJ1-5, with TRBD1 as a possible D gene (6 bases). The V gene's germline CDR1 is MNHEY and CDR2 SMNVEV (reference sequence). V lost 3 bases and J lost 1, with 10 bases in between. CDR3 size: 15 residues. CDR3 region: CASSFNRESNQPQHF. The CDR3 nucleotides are TGTGCCAGCAGTTTCAACAGGGAAAGCAATCAGCCCCAGCATTTT.